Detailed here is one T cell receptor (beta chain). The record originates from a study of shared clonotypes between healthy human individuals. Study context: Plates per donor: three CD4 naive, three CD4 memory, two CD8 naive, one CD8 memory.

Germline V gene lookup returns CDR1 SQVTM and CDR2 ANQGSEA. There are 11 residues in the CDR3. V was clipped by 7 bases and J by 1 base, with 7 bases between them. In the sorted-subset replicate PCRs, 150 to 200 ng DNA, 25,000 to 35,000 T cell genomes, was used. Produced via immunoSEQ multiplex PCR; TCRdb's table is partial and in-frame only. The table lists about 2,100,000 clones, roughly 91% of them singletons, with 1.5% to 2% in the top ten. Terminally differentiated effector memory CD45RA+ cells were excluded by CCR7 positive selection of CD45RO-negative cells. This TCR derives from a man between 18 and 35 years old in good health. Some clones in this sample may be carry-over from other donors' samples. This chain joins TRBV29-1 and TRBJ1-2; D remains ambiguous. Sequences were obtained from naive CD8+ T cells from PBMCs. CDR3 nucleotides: TGCAGCGCAAGGGTTAACTATGGCTACACCTTC. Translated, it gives CSARVNYGYTF.